This record concerns one T cell receptor (beta chain) sequence. The antigen it recognizes is unknown. Per-base quality was not reported, and no clone a single base away is much larger than it. The CDR3 contains 12 residues, cysteine and phenylalanine counted. Only the CDR3 DNA is retained, 36 bases long and in frame from the first base. V loses 11 bases of germline sequence and J loses 2 bases, and the interval between the two ends is 12 bases. CDR1 and CDR2, looked up from the germline V gene (reference sequence), are LNHDA and SQIVND. The collaborating institutions used their own protocols to collect whole blood in K2EDTA tubes. Collaborator samples were shipped for TCRbeta analysis as frozen whole blood, isolated PBMCs, or DNA extracted from either sample type. TCRbeta CDR3 regions were amplified from genomic DNA by means of the immunoSEQ Assay, a bias-controlled multiplex PCR. Per the authors' processing: Within the assay, amplification of reference gene primers was used to estimate how many nucleated cells each sample contained. To quantify the absolute abundance of each unique TCRbeta CDR3 rearrangement, sequence reads were collapsed and filtered. For each sample, productive Simpson clonality was calculated by taking the square root of Simpson's diversity index across productive rearrangements. TCRdb limited this immuneACCESS table to in-frame rearrangements with V and J called. A share of clones is missing; checked studies link under half to unresolved V genes, and the rest is unexplained. D and trimming were read from the DNA, whereas the V and J calls and clone size are those reported in that table. The sample includes about 120,000 clones, with about 82% observed a single time. Clones ranked in the top ten supply around 16% of the sample.

This sample is part of a study of blood T cell repertoires in COVID-19 (TCRdb year 2020). With respect to the entire study: Samples from collaborators originated in the United States, Italy and Spain and spanned both the acute and convalescent phases of COVID-19. The prospective study material was composed of cDNA or gDNA derived from T cells, B-cell-depleted T cells, or PBMCs. Samples came from the ongoing ImmuneRACE study (first 160 participants) plus 1,254 subjects from 6 global collaborators. The sample metadata nearly always contained a de-identified subject ID, COVID-19 status, age in years and sex. Subjects who had been exposed to COVID-19, were actively infected with it, or had recovered from it provided the deeply sampled blood TCRbeta repertoires that made up the dataset. Where available, HLA class I and class II types were taken from metadata supplied by the sample provider and were not determined by assay-based typing. A freely available public database, intended as a resource for researchers studying the immune response to SARS-CoV-2, is where the repertoires were released. Findings and caveats that apply to the study as a whole: Clinical and demographic metadata were provided uncurated, with the amount varying by source and participant.

The sequencing sample was made of peripheral blood. This chain is built from TRBV19 and TRBJ2-5, with a weak D call of TRBD2 (5 bases match). The TCR originated in a man aged 55-75 years with active or convalescent COVID-19. The CDR3 protein: CASGGSQETQYF. The sequenced DNA: TGTGCCTCCGGAGGTAGTCAAGAGACCCAGTACTTC.